The sample holds many counts of the clone carrying this TCR beta chain. Antigen specificity is unknown. This sample is part of a study of blood T cells in healthy people across ages. Findings and limits, study-wide: Shifts in expanded clonotypes may have been confounded by donor CMV status, which was unknown.

The CDR3 is made up of 13 amino acids. V was cut by 6 bases and J by 4 bases, with 10 bases left in between. CDR1 and CDR2 (germline): MNHEY, SMNVEV (reference sequence). Alongside a J-beta primer mix, a sample-barcoded 5' primer served in a second PCR lasting 7 to 11 cycles. TCRdb ran MiXCR on the 5' RACE reads and lists one entry per CDR3 protein. The sample holds approximately 1,100,000 distinct CDR3 sequences; 45% are singletons and the top ten take about 19%. The specimen sequenced was blood. The sequence came from an older woman in good health. The gene calls are TRBV27 and TRBJ2-1; perhaps TRBD2 as D (5 bases). The CDR3 DNA follows: TGTGCCAGCAGGAGGGCCGGGTACAATGAGCAGTTCTTC. Translating gives CASRRAGYNEQFF.